The 13 T cell receptor beta chains reported below all come from one sample, sequenced in a study of T cell changes during pregnancy in multiple sclerosis. Sequencing used immunoSEQ multiplex PCR; TCRdb keeps in-frame clones, though not all of them. The sample lists about 87,000 clones, around 95% seen once, with approximately 1.3% in the top ten. The source material was peripheral blood, sampled in the third trimester of pregnancy. Receptor source: a female donor in good health, enrolled as a control in a pregnancy study.

The rearrangement joins TRBV6-6 to TRBJ2-7; no firm D call. The ends were cut back, 6 bases at V and 2 bases at J, with 8 bases in the middle. This CDR3 spans 12 amino acids. Germline CDR1 MNHNY, CDR2 SVGAGI (reference sequence). The CDR3 protein is CASSLPAYEQYF. As DNA, the CDR3 is TGTGCCAGCAGCCTTCCCGCCTACGAGCAGTACTTC.

This chain connects TRBV21-1 to TRBJ2-7; TRBD2, the table's D call, was not compared with the DNA. TRBV21-1 is labeled a pseudogene. The CDR3 covers 19 residues. CDR3 sequence reads: CARTKPLASGRTPGYEQYF. CDR3 nucleotides: TGTGCCAGAACGAAACCCCTAGCTAGCGGGAGGACACCAGGATACGAGCAGTACTTC.

This clone was seen only once. The chain employs TRBV28 and TRBJ1-1, with D possibly being TRBD1 (5 bases). Per the germline V gene, CDR1 is MDHEN and CDR2 is SYDVKM. The CDR3 has 13 amino acids. The V and J ends lost 10 bases and 11 bases respectively, with 23 bases between them. CDR3: CATAMNMWGEAFF. CDR3 nucleotide sequence: TGTGCCACGGCGATGAATATGTGGGGGGAGGCTTTCTTT. The entire variable domain, with the rest obtained from reference TRBV28 and TRBJ1-1, is as follows: DVKVTQSSRYLVKRTGEKVFLECVQDMDHENMFWYRQDPGLGLRLIYFSYDVKMKEKGDIPEGYSVSREKKERFSLILESASTNQTSMYLCATAMNMWGEAFFGQGTRLTVV.

This clone was seen only a few times. The chain employs TRBV6-5 and TRBJ1-2, with 10 bases aligning to TRBD1. The V and J ends lost 9 bases and 5 bases, in that order; junction bases with no gene match: 6. Germline lookup yields CDR1 MNHEY and CDR2 SVGAGI. The CDR3 has 13 residues. The CDR3 spells CASRQGAKYGYTF. The CDR3 DNA is TGTGCCAGTAGACAGGGGGCGAAATATGGCTACACCTTC.

The chain uses TRBV2 and TRBJ2-7; D might be TRBD2 (6 bases). Germline lookup yields CDR1 SNHLY and CDR2 FYNNEI. This CDR3 contains 14 residues. V was trimmed by 2 bases and J by 1 base, leaving 9 bases between them. The CDR3: CASSEWRGSYEQYF. CDR3 DNA sequence: TGTGCCAGCAGTGAATGGAGGGGTTCCTACGAGCAGTACTTC.

This clone has only one observation. V gene TRBV7-9 combines with J gene TRBJ2-5; D uncertain. Trimming removed 4 bases at V and 1 base at J, with 10 bases between. Germline CDR1 and CDR2: SEHNR and FQNEAQ (reference sequence). There are 14 residues in the CDR3. The CDR3 sequence: CASSYTTIQETQYF. The CDR3 DNA sequence: TGTGCCAGCAGCTACACCACGATCCAAGAGACCCAGTACTTC.

This chain uses TRBV6-1 with TRBJ2-6, with TRBD1 as a possible D gene (6 bases). There are 14 residues in the CDR3. Trimming removed 6 bases from V and 2 bases from J, with 8 bases in between. CDR1 is MNHNS and CDR2 is SASEGT in the germline V gene. The DNA of the CDR3 is TGTGCCAGCAGCAACAGGGCTGGGGCCAACGTCCTGACTTTC. Translated: CASSNRAGANVLTF.

The chain recombines TRBV28 with TRBJ2-1; TRBD2 might be the D (5 bases). Per germline, CDR1 MDHEN and CDR2 SYDVKM. The CDR3 has 12 amino acids. Here the CDR3 reads CVIVAAPGEQFF. In DNA form, the CDR3 reads TGTGTAATAGTAGCAGCCCCGGGGGAGCAGTTCTTC.

This rearrangement joins TRBV14 to TRBJ2-7; 7 nucleotides align to TRBD2. The V and J ends lost 1 base and 6 bases, in that order; junction bases with no gene match: 3. The CDR3 extends over 13 amino acids. Germline values: CDR1 SGHDN, CDR2 FVKESK. Written as DNA, the CDR3 is TGTGCCAGCAGCCAAGTGGCTAGCGGCGAGCAGTACTTC. Translation: CASSQVASGEQYF.

The V call is TRBV28, the J call TRBJ2-2; perhaps TRBD1 as D (6 bases). The length of the CDR3 is 13 residues. The V gene lost 5 bases and the J gene lost 6 bases, with 10 bases spanning the gap. CDR1 is MDHEN, CDR2 SYDVKM, per germline. This CDR3 is CASSQQGSGELFF. CDR3 nucleotides: TGTGCCAGCAGTCAACAGGGATCCGGGGAGCTGTTTTTT.

The chain has TRBV11-2 and TRBJ2-1, with a possible D match to TRBD2 (5 bases). This CDR3 spans 12 amino acids. V was pared by 5 bases and J by 10 bases, with 12 bases between. CDR1 is SGHAT, CDR2 FQNNGV, per germline. The CDR3 bases are TGTGCCAGCAGCCACTCCGGGGTCGAGCAGTTCTTC. Its translation: CASSHSGVEQFF.

The chain is built from TRBV5-1 and TRBJ2-7, with a possible D match to TRBD1 (7 bases). The CDR3 has 14 amino acids. V lost 4 bases to trimming and J lost 1 base, with 12 bases between them. Germline V gene sequence: CDR1 SGHRS, CDR2 YFSETQ. The DNA of the CDR3 is TGCGCCAGCAGCGGAGCAGGGGGGTCCTACGAGCAGTACTTC. Its translation is CASSGAGGSYEQYF.

The V and J genes are TRBV5-4 and TRBJ2-3, with 10 bases matching TRBD1. The V segment lost 4 bases and the J segment 3 bases; nucleotides outside the gene matches: 2. Per germline, CDR1 SGHNT and CDR2 YYREEE (reference sequence). The CDR3 runs 14 residues. The CDR3 loop is CASSPDRGTDTQYF. CDR3 DNA sequence: TGTGCCAGCAGCCCGGACAGGGGGACAGATACGCAGTATTTT.